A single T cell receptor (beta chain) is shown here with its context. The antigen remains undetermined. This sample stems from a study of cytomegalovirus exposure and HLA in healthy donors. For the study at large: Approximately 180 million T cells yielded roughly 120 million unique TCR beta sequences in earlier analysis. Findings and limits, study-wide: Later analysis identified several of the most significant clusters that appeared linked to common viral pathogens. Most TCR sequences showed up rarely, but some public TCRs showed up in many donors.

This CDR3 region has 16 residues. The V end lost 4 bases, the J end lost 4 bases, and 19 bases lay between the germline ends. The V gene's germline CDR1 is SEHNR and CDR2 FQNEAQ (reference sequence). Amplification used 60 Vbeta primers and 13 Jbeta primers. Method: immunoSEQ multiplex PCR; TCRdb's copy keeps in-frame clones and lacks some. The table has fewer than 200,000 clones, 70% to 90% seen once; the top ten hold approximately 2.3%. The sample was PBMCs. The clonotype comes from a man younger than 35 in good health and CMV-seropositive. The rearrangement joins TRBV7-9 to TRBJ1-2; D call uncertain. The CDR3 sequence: CASSSDWRDSFYGYTF. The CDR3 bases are TGTGCCAGCAGCTCCGATTGGAGAGATAGTTTCTATGGCTACACCTTC.